This T cell receptor beta chain was observed in a study of glioma-infiltrating T cells after dendritic cell vaccination. For the study at large: At biweekly intervals, patients got three intradermal dendritic cell vaccine injections.

Input was around 2.1 ug genomic DNA, or all available if less. The primer mix had 60 V beta and 13 J beta primers. TCRdb's table, derived via immunoSEQ multiplex PCR, lists solely in-frame clones and lacks some. The table records about 95,000 clones, over 65% of them present only once. Fresh-frozen tumor tissue and more than two years of survival data were available for all. This CDR3 is built from 15 residues. V lost 11 bases and J lost 5, with 21 bases in between. Germline assignment: CDR1 SGHTA and CDR2 FQGNSA. This clone has only a few counts. The TCR comes from a human donor with glioblastoma. V is TRBV7-2 and J is TRBJ2-2; possible D gene TRBD1, 6 bases. Specimen: blood, collected before dendritic cell vaccination. The DNA of the CDR3 is TGTGCCCTAAGGGGGAAGGGTCTGAGAACCGGGGAGCTGTTTTTT. Translating it yields CALRGKGLRTGELFF.